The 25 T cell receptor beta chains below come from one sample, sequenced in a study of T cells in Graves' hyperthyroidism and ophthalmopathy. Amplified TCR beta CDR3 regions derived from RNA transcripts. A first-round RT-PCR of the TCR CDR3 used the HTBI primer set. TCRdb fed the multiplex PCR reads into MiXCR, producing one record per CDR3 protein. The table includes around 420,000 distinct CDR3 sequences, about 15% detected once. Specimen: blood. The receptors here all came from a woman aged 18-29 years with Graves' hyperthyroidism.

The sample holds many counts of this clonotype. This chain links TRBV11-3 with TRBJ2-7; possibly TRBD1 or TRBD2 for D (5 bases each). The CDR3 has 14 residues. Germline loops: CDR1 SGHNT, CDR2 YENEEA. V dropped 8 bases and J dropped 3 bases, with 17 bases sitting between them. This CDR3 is CASQDRDRHYEQYF. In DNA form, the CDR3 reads TGTGCCAGCCAGGATAGGGACCGTCACTACGAGCAGTACTTC.

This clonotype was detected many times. The CDR3 DNA follows: TGTGCCAGCAGTTTATTGGGTACGAATCAGCCCCAGCATTTT. Translating gives CASSLLGTNQPQHF. The chain combines TRBV12-3 or TRBV12-4 with TRBJ1-5; D is unclear. The CDR3 runs 14 residues. Trimming cost V 2 bases and J 4 bases, with 9 bases left between them.

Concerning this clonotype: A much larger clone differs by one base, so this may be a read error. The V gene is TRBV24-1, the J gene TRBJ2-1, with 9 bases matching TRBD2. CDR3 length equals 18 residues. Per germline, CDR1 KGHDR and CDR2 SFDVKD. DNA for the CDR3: TGTGCCACGAGCCTCTCGGGAGGACTAGCGATCTCCTGCAATGAGCAGTTCTTC. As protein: CATSLSGGLAISCNEQFF.

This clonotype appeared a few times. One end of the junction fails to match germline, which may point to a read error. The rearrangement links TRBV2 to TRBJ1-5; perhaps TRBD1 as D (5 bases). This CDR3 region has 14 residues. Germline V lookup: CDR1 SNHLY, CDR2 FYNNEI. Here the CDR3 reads CVSSRGRGHQPQHF. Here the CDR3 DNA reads TGTGTCAGCAGTCGAGGAAGGGGACATCAGCCCCAGCATTTT. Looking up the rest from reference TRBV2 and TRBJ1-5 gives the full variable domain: EPEVTQTPSHQVTQMGQEVILRCVPISNHLYFYWYRQILGQKVEFLVSFYNNEISEKSEIFDDQFSVERPDGSNFTLKIRSTKLEDSAMYFCVSSRGRGHQPQHFGDGTRLSIL.

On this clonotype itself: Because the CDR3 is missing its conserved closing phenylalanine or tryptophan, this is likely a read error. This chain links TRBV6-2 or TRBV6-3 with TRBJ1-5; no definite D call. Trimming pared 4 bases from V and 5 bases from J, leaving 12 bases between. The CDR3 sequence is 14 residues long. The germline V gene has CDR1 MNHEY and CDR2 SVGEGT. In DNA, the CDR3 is TGTGCCAGCAGTTCCCGGATTTGGGATCAGCCCCAGCATGTT. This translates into CASSSRIWDQPQHV.

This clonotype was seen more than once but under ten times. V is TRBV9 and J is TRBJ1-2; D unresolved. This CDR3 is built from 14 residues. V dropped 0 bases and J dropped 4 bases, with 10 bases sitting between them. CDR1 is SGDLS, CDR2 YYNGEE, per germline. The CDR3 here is CASSVGYRFYGYTF. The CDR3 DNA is TGTGCCAGCAGCGTAGGATATAGGTTCTATGGCTACACCTTC.

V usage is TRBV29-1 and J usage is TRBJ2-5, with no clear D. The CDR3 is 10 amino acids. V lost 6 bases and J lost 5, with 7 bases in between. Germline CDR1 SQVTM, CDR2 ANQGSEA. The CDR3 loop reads CSVFTETQYF. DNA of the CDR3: TGCAGCGTGTTCACTGAGACCCAGTACTTC. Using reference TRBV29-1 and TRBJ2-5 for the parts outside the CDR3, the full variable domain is SAVISQKPSRDICQRGTSLTIQCQVDSQVTMMFWYRQQPGQSLTLIATANQGSEATYESGFVIDKFPISRPNLTFSTLTVSNMSPEDSSIYLCSVFTETQYFGPGTRLLVL.

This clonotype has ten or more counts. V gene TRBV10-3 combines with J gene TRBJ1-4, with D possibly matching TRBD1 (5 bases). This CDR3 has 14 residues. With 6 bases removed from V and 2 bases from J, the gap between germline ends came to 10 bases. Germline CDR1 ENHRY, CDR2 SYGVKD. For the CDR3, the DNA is TGTGCCATCAGGGATGGGGCGACTAATGAAAAACTGTTTTTT. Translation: CAIRDGATNEKLFF.

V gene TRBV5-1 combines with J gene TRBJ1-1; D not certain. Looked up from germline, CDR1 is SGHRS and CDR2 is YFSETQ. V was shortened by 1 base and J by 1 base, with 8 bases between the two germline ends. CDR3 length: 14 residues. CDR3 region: CASSLPGPNTEAFF. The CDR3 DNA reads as TGCGCCAGCAGCTTGCCAGGCCCGAACACTGAAGCTTTCTTT. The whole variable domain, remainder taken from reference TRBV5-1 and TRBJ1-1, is KAGVTQTPRYLIKTRGQQVTLSCSPISGHRSVSWYQQTPGQGLQFLFEYFSETQRNKGNFPGRFSGRQFSNSRSEMNVSTLELGDSALYLCASSLPGPNTEAFFGQGTRLTVV.

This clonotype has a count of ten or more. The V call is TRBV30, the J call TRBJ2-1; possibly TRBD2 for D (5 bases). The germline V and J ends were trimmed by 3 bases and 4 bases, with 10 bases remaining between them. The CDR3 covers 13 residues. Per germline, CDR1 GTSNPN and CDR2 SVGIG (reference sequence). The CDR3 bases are TGTGCCTGGAGCTCCGGACTGTACAATGAGCAGTTCTTC. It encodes CAWSSGLYNEQFF.

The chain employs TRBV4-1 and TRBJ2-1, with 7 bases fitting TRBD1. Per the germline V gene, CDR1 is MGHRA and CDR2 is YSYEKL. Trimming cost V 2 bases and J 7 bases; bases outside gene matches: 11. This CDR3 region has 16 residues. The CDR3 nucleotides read TGCGCCAGCAGCCAACCAAGGGCAGGGGGTAGAAATGAGCAGTTCTTC. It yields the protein CASSQPRAGGRNEQFF.

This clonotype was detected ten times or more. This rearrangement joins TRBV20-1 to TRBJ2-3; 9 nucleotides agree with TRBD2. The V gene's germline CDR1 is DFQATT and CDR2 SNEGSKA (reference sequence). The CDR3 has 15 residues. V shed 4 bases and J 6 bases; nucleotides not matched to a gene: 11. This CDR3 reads CSATLQGSGGDTQYF. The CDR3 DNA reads TGCAGTGCTACGCTACAGGGGAGCGGGGGGGATACGCAGTATTTT.

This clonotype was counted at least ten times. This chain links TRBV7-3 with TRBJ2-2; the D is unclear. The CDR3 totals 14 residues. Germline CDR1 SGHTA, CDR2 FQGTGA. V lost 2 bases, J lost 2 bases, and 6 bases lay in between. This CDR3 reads CASSLLANTGELFF. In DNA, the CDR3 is TGTGCCAGCAGCTTACTGGCAAACACCGGGGAGCTGTTTTTT.

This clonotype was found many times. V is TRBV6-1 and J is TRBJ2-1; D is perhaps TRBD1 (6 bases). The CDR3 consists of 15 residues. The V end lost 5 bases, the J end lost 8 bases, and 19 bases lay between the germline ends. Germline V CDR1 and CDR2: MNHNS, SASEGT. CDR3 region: CASSKTTGTSDEQFF. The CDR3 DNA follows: TGTGCCAGCAGTAAGACGACAGGCACCTCGGATGAGCAGTTCTTC.

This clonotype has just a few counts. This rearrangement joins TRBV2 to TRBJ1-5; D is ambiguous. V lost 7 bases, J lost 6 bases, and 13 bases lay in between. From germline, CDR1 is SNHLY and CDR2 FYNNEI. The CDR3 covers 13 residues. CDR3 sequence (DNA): TGTGCCAGCAAAACTATGGGCACTCAGCCCCAGCATTTT. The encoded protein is CASKTMGTQPQHF.

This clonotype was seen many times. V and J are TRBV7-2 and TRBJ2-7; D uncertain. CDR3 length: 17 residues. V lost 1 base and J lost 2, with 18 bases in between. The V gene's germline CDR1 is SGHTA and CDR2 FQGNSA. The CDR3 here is CASSLVVASSSTYEQYF. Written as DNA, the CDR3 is TGTGCCAGCAGCTTAGTGGTCGCCAGCTCATCTACCTACGAGCAGTACTTC.

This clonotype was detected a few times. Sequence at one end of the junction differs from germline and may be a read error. This CDR3 reads CASRTGTGRNEQYF. CDR3 DNA: TGCGCCAGCAGAACCGGGACAGGGCGTAACGAGCAGTACTTC. The chain carries TRBV6-9 and TRBJ2-7; 9 nucleotides agree with TRBD1. CDR1 and CDR2 (germline): MNHGY, SVAAGI. CDR3 size: 14 residues.

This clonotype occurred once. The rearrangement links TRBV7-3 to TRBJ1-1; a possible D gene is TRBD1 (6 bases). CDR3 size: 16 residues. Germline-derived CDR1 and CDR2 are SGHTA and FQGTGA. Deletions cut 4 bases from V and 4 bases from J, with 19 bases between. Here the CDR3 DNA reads TGTGCCAGCAGCTCAACAGGGACGGTGGTGAGCACTGAAGCTTTCTTT. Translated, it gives CASSSTGTVVSTEAFF.

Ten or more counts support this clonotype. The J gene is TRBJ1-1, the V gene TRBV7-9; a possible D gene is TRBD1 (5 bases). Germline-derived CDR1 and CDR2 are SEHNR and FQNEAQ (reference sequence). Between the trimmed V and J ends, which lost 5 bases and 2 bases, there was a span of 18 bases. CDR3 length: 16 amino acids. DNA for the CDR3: TGTGCCAGCAGCAAGCGACGGGACCGCCGTAACACTGAAGCTTTCTTT. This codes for CASSKRRDRRNTEAFF.

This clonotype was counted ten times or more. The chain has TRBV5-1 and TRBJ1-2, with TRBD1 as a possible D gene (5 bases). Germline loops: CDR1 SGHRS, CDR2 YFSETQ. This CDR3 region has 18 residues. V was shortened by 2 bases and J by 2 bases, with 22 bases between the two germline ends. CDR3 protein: CASSFTGARLGGNYGYTF. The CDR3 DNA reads TGCGCCAGCAGCTTCACCGGGGCGCGTTTGGGGGGGAACTATGGCTACACCTTC.

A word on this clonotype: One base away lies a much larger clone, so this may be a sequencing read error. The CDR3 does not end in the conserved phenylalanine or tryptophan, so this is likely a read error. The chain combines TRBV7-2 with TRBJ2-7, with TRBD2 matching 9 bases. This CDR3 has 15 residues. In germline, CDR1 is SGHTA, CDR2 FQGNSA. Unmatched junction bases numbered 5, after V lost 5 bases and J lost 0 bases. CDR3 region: CASSQAGGLSYEQYL. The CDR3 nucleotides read TGTGCCAGCAGCCAAGCGGGGGGCCTCTCCTACGAGCAGTACTTA.

Here the CDR3 DNA reads TGTGCCAGCAGCCCAGTGGTAGGCTATGGCTACACCTTC. Amino acid sequence: CASSPVVGYGYTF. This sequence joins TRBV7-9 and TRBJ1-2; D gene uncertain. CDR1 is SEHNR, CDR2 FQNEAQ, per germline (reference sequence). There are 13 residues in the CDR3. V lost 5 bases and J 4 bases, leaving 11 bases between the germline ends.

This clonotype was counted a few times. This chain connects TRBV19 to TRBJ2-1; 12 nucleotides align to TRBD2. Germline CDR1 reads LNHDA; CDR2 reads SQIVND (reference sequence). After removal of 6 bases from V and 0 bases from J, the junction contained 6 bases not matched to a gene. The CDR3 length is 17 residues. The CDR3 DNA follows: TGTGCCAGTAGAGGACTAGCGGGGCTTAGCTCCTACAATGAGCAGTTCTTC. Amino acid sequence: CASRGLAGLSSYNEQFF.

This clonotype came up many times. The CDR3 DNA follows: TGTGCCAGCAGCTCCTTTTCGGGGGAAGATACGCAGTATTTT. Encoded protein: CASSSFSGEDTQYF. V usage is TRBV9 and J usage is TRBJ2-3, with D perhaps matching TRBD2 (6 bases). Germline CDR1 and CDR2: SGDLS and YYNGEE. V lost 4 bases and J 5 bases, leaving 14 bases between the germline ends. The CDR3 is 14 amino acids.

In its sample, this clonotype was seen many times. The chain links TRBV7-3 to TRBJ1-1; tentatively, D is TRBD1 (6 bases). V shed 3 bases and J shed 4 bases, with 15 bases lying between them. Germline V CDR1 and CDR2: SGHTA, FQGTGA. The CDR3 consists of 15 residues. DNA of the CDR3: TGTGCCAGCAGCTTCACGCCTGGGGGGCTCACTGAAGCTTTCTTT. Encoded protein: CASSFTPGGLTEAFF. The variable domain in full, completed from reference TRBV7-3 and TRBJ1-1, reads GAGVSQTPSNKVTEKGKYVELRCDPISGHTALYWYRQSLGQGPEFLIYFQGTGAADDSGLPNDRFFAVRPEGSVSTLKIQRTERGDSAVYLCASSFTPGGLTEAFFGQGTRLTVV.